The 10 T cell receptor beta chains below were found in one sample sequenced in a study of T cell responses to AZD1222 COVID-19 vaccine. TCRdb keeps only in-frame clones here, not all; method: immunoSEQ multiplex PCR. The sample consists of 100,000 or so clones, approximately 90% of them appearing once. The sequencing used peripheral blood, collected on day 0 of AZD1222 vaccination. The receptors were sampled from an adult in good health.

V and J are TRBV7-2 and TRBJ2-1; either TRBD1 or TRBD2 may supply D (7 bases each). CDR3 length: 15 amino acids. Germline V gives CDR1 SGHTA, CDR2 FQGNSA. V was cut by 5 bases and J by 4 bases, with 15 bases left in between. CDR3 nucleotides: TGTGCCAGCAGCCAGGGGGGGGCGCGGTACAATGAGCAGTTCTTC. Its protein is CASSQGGARYNEQFF.

Here the CDR3 DNA reads TGTGCCAGTAGTTGGTCTAGACAATCTAGCAATCAGCCCCAGCATTTT. This translates into CASSWSRQSSNQPQHF. The chain links TRBV19 to TRBJ1-5, with D hard to call. The ends were cut back, 5 bases at V and 0 bases at J, with 14 bases in the middle. The CDR3 length is 16 residues. The germline gives CDR1 LNHDA, CDR2 SQIVND (reference sequence).

The CDR3 DNA reads TGTGCCAGCAGCTTGGTTAGCCAAGCTAACTATGGCTACACCTTC. Amino acids: CASSLVSQANYGYTF. The J gene is TRBJ1-2, the V gene TRBV5-4; D is unresolved. The germline gives CDR1 SGHNT, CDR2 YYREEE (reference sequence). The V end lost 0 bases, the J end lost 0 bases, and 9 bases lay between the germline ends. The CDR3 loop spans 15 amino acids.

J is TRBJ2-3 and V is TRBV7-2, with TRBD1 matching over 10 bases. This CDR3 contains 14 residues. J gave up 4 bases and V 5 bases, and 3 bases lay outside the gene matches. Germline V gives CDR1 SGHTA, CDR2 FQGNSA. CDR3 sequence reads: CASSPGQGSDTQYF. CDR3 nucleotide sequence: TGTGCCAGCAGCCCGGGACAGGGGTCAGATACGCAGTATTTT.

This clone was seen just once. This chain links TRBV28 with TRBJ2-7; D gene uncertain. V was cut by 8 bases and J by 2 bases, with 16 bases left in between. The CDR3 consists of 14 residues. Germline lookup yields CDR1 MDHEN and CDR2 SYDVKM. The CDR3: CASRKGIFPYEQYF. The CDR3 nucleotides read TGTGCCAGCCGTAAAGGGATATTCCCCTACGAGCAGTACTTC. The entire variable domain, with the rest obtained from reference TRBV28 and TRBJ2-7, is as follows: DVKVTQSSRYLVKRTGEKVFLECVQDMDHENMFWYRQDPGLGLRLIYFSYDVKMKEKGDIPEGYSVSREKKERFSLILESASTNQTSMYLCASRKGIFPYEQYFGPGTRLTVT.

The chain joins TRBV29-1 to TRBJ1-2; D perhaps matches TRBD1 (5 bases). Per the germline V gene, CDR1 is SQVTM and CDR2 is ANQGSEA. This CDR3 is built from 13 residues. With 7 bases removed from V and 0 bases from J, the gap between germline ends came to 12 bases. The CDR3 coding sequence is TGCAGCGCCCGGGACGGAACTAACTATGGCTACACCTTC. Translated, it gives CSARDGTNYGYTF.

The rearrangement links TRBV5-1 to TRBJ1-1; D might be TRBD1 (5 bases). Germline V gives CDR1 SGHRS, CDR2 YFSETQ. Trimming stripped 1 base from V and 2 bases from J, with 12 bases between. This CDR3 region has 15 residues. CDR3 in DNA: TGCGCCAGCAGCTTGTGGGGGGAACCAAACACTGAAGCTTTCTTT. This sequence encodes CASSLWGEPNTEAFF.

The chain recombines TRBV6-2 or TRBV6-3 with TRBJ1-1, with D perhaps TRBD1 (6 bases). Trimming pared 2 bases from V and 5 bases from J, leaving 15 bases between. The CDR3 consists of 15 residues. In germline, CDR1 is MNHEY, CDR2 SVGEGT. CDR3 sequence: CASSYTRNRATEAFF. CDR3 sequence (DNA): TGTGCCAGCAGTTACACTCGGAACAGGGCTACTGAAGCTTTCTTT.

This chain uses TRBV4-3 with TRBJ2-3; D possibly uses TRBD1 or TRBD2 (6 bases each). The germline CDR1 and CDR2 sequences are LGHNA and YSLEER. Deletions cut 7 bases from V and 4 bases from J, with 18 bases between. The CDR3 is 15 amino acids. The CDR3 coding sequence is TGCGCCAGCAAGATTTGGAGGGGGGCGGCAGATACGCAGTATTTT. It encodes CASKIWRGAADTQYF.

The chain links TRBV15 to TRBJ2-3; D is uncertain. Trimming took off 1 base at V and 4 bases at J, with 6 bases between the two ends. CDR1 is LNHNV and CDR2 is YYDKDF in the germline V gene (reference sequence). The CDR3 runs 13 residues. The CDR3 region is CATSRGRADTQYF. The CDR3 DNA sequence: TGTGCCACCAGCAGAGGTCGGGCAGATACGCAGTATTTT.